A single sample is the source of the 17 T cell receptor beta chains below, sequenced in a study of cytomegalovirus exposure and HLA in healthy donors. The PCR employed 60 Vbeta primers together with 13 Jbeta primers. Sequencing was performed with immunoSEQ multiplex PCR; in TCRdb, only in-frame clones are kept and a portion is missing. The sample includes 60,000 to 65,000 clones. Sequenced sample: PBMCs. The origin of the receptors is a woman aged 18-30 years in good health and CMV-seronegative.

The gene calls are TRBV28 and TRBJ2-7, with TRBD1 matching 8 bases. The V gene's germline CDR1 is MDHEN and CDR2 SYDVKM. CDR3 length: 13 amino acids. V gave up 6 bases and J gave up 3 bases; unmatched junction bases: 4. The CDR3 coding sequence is TGTGCCAGCAGCTCCGGACAGGGCTACGAGCAGTACTTC. Residues: CASSSGQGYEQYF.

The rearrangement uses TRBV9 and TRBJ1-4; no clear D. Germline V CDR1 and CDR2: SGDLS, YYNGEE. Trimming cost V 4 bases and J 2 bases, with 6 bases left between them. CDR3 length equals 13 residues. CDR3 DNA: TGTGCCAGCAGCCCCCGGACTAATGAAAAACTGTTTTTT. Translating it yields CASSPRTNEKLFF.

The chain carries TRBV6-5 and TRBJ1-1, with 7 positions matching TRBD1. Germline CDR1 and CDR2: MNHEY and SVGAGI. The CDR3 extends over 14 amino acids. The V segment lost 7 bases and the J segment 7 bases; nucleotides outside the gene matches: 12. CDR3 loop: CASTRDRGTREAFF. The DNA for the CDR3 is TGTGCCAGCACCCGGGACAGAGGCACTCGTGAAGCTTTCTTT.

This rearrangement joins TRBV4-2 to TRBJ2-1, with 12 bases that match TRBD2. The CDR3 totals 16 residues. Germline V gene sequence: CDR1 LGHNA, CDR2 YNFKEQ. V was pared by 1 base and J by 7 bases, with 5 bases of the junction left unmatched. In DNA form, the CDR3 reads TGTGCCAGCAGCCAAGTATCCCTAGCGGGGGGGAATGAGCAGTTCTTC. It is translated as CASSQVSLAGGNEQFF.

The chain is built from TRBV5-1 and TRBJ2-6; maybe TRBD1 (6 bases). Germline V gene lookup returns CDR1 SGHRS and CDR2 YFSETQ. The CDR3 has 16 residues. The V end was cut by 0 bases, the J end by 0 bases, with 7 bases between. CDR3 loop: CASSLGQASGANVLTF. For the CDR3, the DNA is TGCGCCAGCAGCTTGGGACAGGCCTCTGGGGCCAACGTCCTGACTTTC. The full variable domain, with the rest looked up from reference TRBV5-1 and TRBJ2-6, is KAGVTQTPRYLIKTRGQQVTLSCSPISGHRSVSWYQQTPGQGLQFLFEYFSETQRNKGNFPGRFSGRQFSNSRSEMNVSTLELGDSALYLCASSLGQASGANVLTFGAGSRLTVL.

The chain has TRBV2 and TRBJ2-2; 7 bases agree with TRBD1. The CDR3 has 14 residues. J lost 6 bases, V lost 8 bases, and 9 bases had no gene match. The germline gives CDR1 SNHLY, CDR2 FYNNEI. CDR3: CASDLRQGPGELFF. The CDR3 DNA follows: TGTGCCAGCGATCTCAGACAGGGTCCCGGGGAGCTGTTTTTT.

The rearrangement links TRBV10-3 to TRBJ2-1; 8 bases match TRBD1. The CDR3 has 17 amino acids. Germline V gene lookup returns CDR1 ENHRY and CDR2 SYGVKD. The V and J ends lost 0 bases and 7 bases, in that order; junction bases with no gene match: 11. CDR3 coding DNA: TGTGCCATCAGTGAGTCAGGGCAGGGGGCAACTAGGAATGAGCAGTTCTTC. Amino acid sequence: CAISESGQGATRNEQFF.

The CDR3 sequence is CASKQRGSDSPLHF. The CDR3 DNA is TGTGCCAGCAAGCAAAGGGGTTCGGATTCACCCCTCCACTTT. The chain links TRBV13 to TRBJ1-6; D is perhaps TRBD1 (5 bases). This CDR3 is built from 14 residues. Trimming removed 7 bases from V and 8 bases from J, with 15 bases in between. CDR1 and CDR2 from the germline V gene are PRHDT and FYEKMQ (reference sequence).

J is TRBJ2-7 and V is TRBV27, with TRBD2 matching 10 bases. CDR1 is MNHEY, CDR2 SMNVEV, per germline (reference sequence). Trimming removed 8 bases from V and 3 bases from J; junction bases left unmatched: 10. CDR3 length: 15 residues. The CDR3 region has the DNA TGTGCCAGCCGTCAGACTAGCGGGTTTTACTACGAGCAGTACTTC. It encodes CASRQTSGFYYEQYF.

The chain couples TRBV15 to TRBJ2-7; D ambiguous. The V end was cut by 5 bases, the J end by 0 bases, with 14 bases between. The CDR3 is 15 amino acids. Germline loops: CDR1 LNHNV, CDR2 YYDKDF (reference sequence). CDR3 in amino acids: CATSSRGGYSYEQYF. The CDR3 nucleotides read TGTGCCACCAGCTCAAGAGGCGGATACTCCTACGAGCAGTACTTC.

Note on this clone: One end of the junction varies from germline; a read error may be responsible. The genes are TRBV5-1 and TRBJ1-1; 10 nucleotides line up with TRBD1. Germline CDR1 reads SGHRS; CDR2 reads YFSETQ. The CDR3 extends over 12 amino acids. The CDR3 region has the DNA TGCGCCAGCAGCCACGGGACAGGGGCCTTTCTCTTT. Encoded protein: CASSHGTGAFLF. The full variable domain, with the rest looked up from reference TRBV5-1 and TRBJ1-1, is KAGVTQTPRYLIKTRGQQVTLSCSPISGHRSVSWYQQTPGQGLQFLFEYFSETQRNKGNFPGRFSGRQFSNSRSEMNVSTLELGDSALYLCASSHGTGAFLFGQGTRLTVV.

The chain couples TRBV19 to TRBJ1-2; no clear D. Germline V gives CDR1 LNHDA, CDR2 SQIVND (reference sequence). Trimming pared 10 bases from V and 3 bases from J, leaving 15 bases between. The CDR3 spans 13 residues. The CDR3 loop reads CAIPGADYYGYTF. The CDR3 bases are TGTGCCATCCCGGGAGCAGACTACTATGGCTACACCTTC.

The genes are TRBV5-1 and TRBJ1-1; maybe TRBD1 (5 bases). Looked up from germline, CDR1 is SGHRS and CDR2 is YFSETQ. Between the trimmed V and J ends, which lost 4 bases and 2 bases, there was a span of 15 bases. The CDR3 contains 15 residues. CDR3: CASSPRQPANTEAFF. CDR3 DNA: TGCGCCAGCAGCCCAAGACAGCCCGCAAACACTGAAGCTTTCTTT.

The chain employs TRBV4-1 and TRBJ2-7; 9 bases fit TRBD2. CDR1 MGHRA and CDR2 YSYEKL come from the germline V gene. The CDR3 runs 16 residues. V was clipped by 5 bases and J by 2 bases; unmatched bases: 10. This chain's CDR3 is CASSFRLAESAYEQYF. Here the CDR3 DNA reads TGCGCCAGCAGCTTTCGACTAGCGGAGAGCGCCTACGAGCAGTACTTC.

The J gene is TRBJ2-1, the V gene TRBV25-1; weak D call: TRBD1 (7 bases). The CDR3 covers 14 residues. CDR1 is MGHDK and CDR2 is SYGVNS in the germline V gene. Trimming stripped 2 bases from V and 8 bases from J, with 13 bases between. The CDR3 bases are TGTGCCAGCAGTGAACGGGCAGGGGGGCATGAGCAGTTCTTC. This translates into CASSERAGGHEQFF.

This sequence joins TRBV6-5 and TRBJ2-7, with a weak D call TRBD2 (5 bases). The length of the CDR3 is 14 residues. The V end lost 7 bases, the J end lost 3 bases, and 16 bases lay between the germline ends. The germline gives CDR1 MNHEY, CDR2 SVGAGI. CDR3 nucleotides: TGTGCCAGCACCCGGAGGCCCCTGGACTACGAGCAGTACTTC. This encodes CASTRRPLDYEQYF.

V and J are TRBV6-4 and TRBJ2-3; 12 bases match TRBD2. The germline gives CDR1 MRHNA, CDR2 SNTAGT. CDR3 length: 15 amino acids. Trimming cost V 4 bases and J 5 bases; bases outside gene matches: 4. The CDR3 DNA reads TGTGCCAGCAGTGTGCAACTAGCGGGGGGAGATACGCAGTATTTT. The encoded protein is CASSVQLAGGDTQYF.